This T cell receptor beta chain was retrieved from a study of cytomegalovirus exposure and HLA in healthy donors. This CDR3 is 11 amino acids long. CDR1 is MDHEN and CDR2 is SYDVKM in the germline V gene. V lost 7 bases and J lost 6, with 9 bases in between. The table came from immunoSEQ multiplex PCR; TCRdb's copy has only in-frame clones and leaves some out. This sample has roughly 250,000 clones, with 80% to 90% found just once. The TCR originated in a man younger than 30 in good health and CMV-seronegative. Sequencing was performed on PBMCs. V usage is TRBV28 and J usage is TRBJ1-2; possible D gene TRBD1, 6 bases. The CDR3, as DNA: TGTGCCAGCACTGCAGGGGATGGCTACACCTTC. Amino acid sequence: CASTAGDGYTF.